This T cell receptor (beta chain) was sequenced in a study of shared clonotypes between healthy human individuals. CD45RO-negative, CCR7-selected cells formed the naive CD8 fraction, which excluded terminally differentiated effector memory CD45RA+ cells. Sequencing was performed with immunoSEQ multiplex PCR; in TCRdb, only in-frame clones are kept and a portion is missing. The data show under 1 million clones, with 90% to 95% seen just once and approximately 25% held by the top ten. Deletions cut 4 bases from V and 6 bases from J, with 29 bases between. Germline CDR1 reads SGHNT; CDR2 reads YYREEE (reference sequence). CDR3 length equals 19 residues.

The genes are TRBV5-4 and TRBJ2-1; tentatively, D is TRBD1 (10 bases). The specimen was naive CD8+ T cells sorted from blood. The sequence came from a man aged 25-45 years in good health. The CDR3 loop is CASSVLTGGLRLAVNEQFF. The CDR3 DNA follows: TGTGCCAGCAGCGTACTGACAGGGGGCCTAAGACTAGCGGTCAATGAGCAGTTCTTC.